The 20 T cell receptor beta chains in this list originate from one sample, sequenced in a study of blood T cell repertoires in COVID-19. The protocol was immunoSEQ multiplex PCR, while the TCRdb copy is restricted to in-frame clones and leaves out a portion. The table has about 250,000 clones, roughly 90% seen once. Sequencing input: peripheral blood. All receptors derive from a woman aged 40 to 49 who had recovered from COVID-19.

The table lists this clone with a few counts. This sequence joins TRBV28 and TRBJ1-6; D is unresolved. V lost 6 bases and J lost 0, with 9 bases in between. Germline V gives CDR1 MDHEN, CDR2 SYDVKM. The CDR3 spans 15 residues. The CDR3 DNA reads TGTGCCAGCAGCCGCCCAGTCTCCTATAATTCACCCCTCCACTTT. This codes for CASSRPVSYNSPLHF.

This chain links TRBV6-5 with TRBJ2-2, with D unclear. The V end was cut by 6 bases, the J end by 0 bases, with 11 bases between. From germline, CDR1 is MNHEY and CDR2 SVGAGI. The CDR3 covers 15 residues. The CDR3 sequence: CASRSLTANTGELFF. CDR3 nucleotides: TGTGCCAGCAGGAGTTTAACTGCGAACACCGGGGAGCTGTTTTTT.

For this clone: A junction end diverges from the germline sequence, so it may reflect a read error. The gene calls are TRBV2 and TRBJ2-1, with D possibly being TRBD1 (5 bases). The CDR3 sequence is 11 residues long. Germline-derived CDR1 and CDR2 are SNHLY and FYNNEI. The CDR3: CASSPTGSQLF. The CDR3 DNA follows: TGTGCCAGCAGTCCTACAGGTAGCCAGCTCTTC.

The chain joins TRBV19 to TRBJ1-5, with TRBD1 identical over 8 bases. Germline-derived CDR1 and CDR2 are LNHDA and SQIVND (reference sequence). The junction had 6 bases not matched to a gene; V was cut back by 6 bases and J by 11 bases. This CDR3 comprises 12 residues. The CDR3 sequence: CASRTGERTQHF. DNA of the CDR3: TGTGCCAGTAGGACAGGGGAGAGGACCCAGCATTTT.

The gene calls are TRBV4-1 and TRBJ1-6; D call uncertain. Germline assignment: CDR1 MGHRA and CDR2 YSYEKL. V lost 4 bases, J lost 7 bases, and 11 bases lay in between. This CDR3 comprises 14 residues. CDR3 nucleotide sequence: TGCGCCAGCAGCCCCCGGGTCCAAAATTCACCCCTCCACTTT. It encodes CASSPRVQNSPLHF.

This clone was recorded only once. Here the CDR3 DNA reads TGTGCCAGCAGTTACACGGACAGGGCCTACGAGCAGTACTTC. It is translated as CASSYTDRAYEQYF. This chain joins TRBV6-2 or TRBV6-3 and TRBJ2-7, with TRBD1 matching over 8 bases. V lost 2 bases, J lost 2 bases, and 2 bases stayed unmatched. The CDR3 totals 14 residues. Germline V gene lookup returns CDR1 MNHEY and CDR2 SVGEGT.

This chain uses TRBV7-9 with TRBJ1-3, with D possibly being TRBD1 (6 bases). Per the germline V gene, CDR1 is SEHNR and CDR2 is FQNEAQ (reference sequence). Trimming took off 4 bases at V and 7 bases at J, with 17 bases between the two ends. The CDR3 contains 15 residues. CDR3 in amino acids: CASSSEGELPNTIYF. The DNA for the CDR3 is TGTGCCAGCAGCTCCGAGGGGGAGCTCCCTAACACCATATATTTT.

The chain links TRBV13 to TRBJ2-5, with a tentative D call TRBD2 (6 bases). The ends were cut back, 5 bases at V and 1 base at J, with 14 bases in the middle. The CDR3 contains 15 residues. The V gene's germline CDR1 is PRHDT and CDR2 FYEKMQ (reference sequence). The CDR3 reads CASSPGVRIQETQYF. Written as DNA, the CDR3 is TGTGCCAGCAGCCCGGGAGTGAGGATCCAAGAGACCCAGTACTTC.

This clone has a single count. The chain is built from TRBV5-1 and TRBJ2-7; D is ambiguous. CDR3 length: 15 residues. Per germline, CDR1 SGHRS and CDR2 YFSETQ. With 4 bases removed from V and 0 bases from J, the gap between germline ends came to 14 bases. In DNA, the CDR3 is TGCGCCAGCAGCCATACACCTTCAAGCTCCTACGAGCAGTACTTC. Translated: CASSHTPSSSYEQYF.

The V call is TRBV11-1, the J call TRBJ2-1, with 10 bases matching TRBD2. Looked up from germline, CDR1 is SGHAT and CDR2 is FQDESV (reference sequence). Germline trimming cut 5 bases from V and 7 bases from J; bases unmatched to any gene: 8. CDR3 length: 15 amino acids. CDR3 region: CASSPSGRALNEQFF. For the CDR3, the DNA is TGTGCCAGCAGCCCTAGCGGGAGAGCGTTAAATGAGCAGTTCTTC.

The chain combines TRBV27 with TRBJ2-7; 7 nucleotides align to TRBD1. CDR1 is MNHEY and CDR2 is SMNVEV in the germline V gene (reference sequence). The length of the CDR3 is 14 residues. With V trimmed by 6 bases and J by 7 bases, 12 bases remained unmatched. DNA for the CDR3: TGTGCCAGCAGACGGACAGGAGGACTCGGGGAGCAGTACTTC. It yields the protein CASRRTGGLGEQYF.

This chain links TRBV19 with TRBJ1-6; a possible D gene is TRBD1 (5 bases). The length of the CDR3 is 16 residues. V was shortened by 7 bases and J by 7 bases, with 20 bases between the two germline ends. Germline V CDR1 and CDR2: LNHDA, SQIVND (reference sequence). In nucleotides, the CDR3 is TGTGCCAGTACCGCCGGGGGGGGGATGAGGAATTCACCCCTCCACTTT. Amino acid sequence: CASTAGGGMRNSPLHF. Variable domain in full (rest from reference TRBV19 and TRBJ1-6): DGGITQSPKYLFRKEGQNVTLSCEQNLNHDAMYWYRQDPGQGLRLIYYSQIVNDFQKGDIAEGYSVSREKKESFPLTVTSAQKNPTAFYLCASTAGGGMRNSPLHFGNGTRLTVT.

V usage is TRBV11-3 and J usage is TRBJ2-7; 8 bases are shared with TRBD1. The germline V gene has CDR1 SGHNT and CDR2 YENEEA. The length of the CDR3 is 15 residues. Trimming cost V 0 bases and J 2 bases; bases outside gene matches: 3. In nucleotides, the CDR3 is TGTGCCAGCAGCTTAGAAGGACAGGGTGCCTACGAGCAGTACTTC. It translates to CASSLEGQGAYEQYF.

The chain employs TRBV18 and TRBJ2-5; a weak D match, TRBD1 (6 bases). Trimming left V 5 bases short and J 4 bases short, with 14 bases between. The CDR3 extends over 14 amino acids. Germline CDR1 reads KGHSH; CDR2 reads LQKENI. CDR3 DNA: TGTGCCAGCTCAGCCCCCACAGGGCGAGAGACCCAGTACTTC. As protein: CASSAPTGRETQYF. The variable domain in full, completed from reference TRBV18 and TRBJ2-5, reads NAGVMQNPRHLVRRRGQEARLRCSPMKGHSHVYWYRQLPEEGLKFMVYLQKENIIDESGMPKERFSAEFPKEGPSILRIQQVVRGDSAAYFCASSAPTGRETQYFGPGTRLLVL.

The V call is TRBV6-5, the J call TRBJ1-1, with 9 bases fitting TRBD1. The CDR3 has 15 amino acids. Germline CDR1 MNHEY, CDR2 SVGAGI. The J segment lost 1 base and the V segment lost 4 bases, leaving 4 bases of the junction unmatched. CDR3 residues: CASSLQGAQNTEAFF. The CDR3 coding sequence is TGTGCCAGCAGTTTACAGGGGGCGCAGAACACTGAAGCTTTCTTT.

The chain links TRBV7-2 to TRBJ2-1; D is unclear. Germline lookup yields CDR1 SGHTA and CDR2 FQGNSA. V was cut by 1 base and J by 5 bases, with 15 bases left in between. The CDR3 contains 16 residues. CDR3 in amino acids: CASSLGSFAGNNEQFF. The CDR3 DNA follows: TGTGCCAGCAGCTTAGGGTCGTTCGCAGGAAACAATGAGCAGTTCTTC.

The sample holds one count of this clone. CDR3 coding DNA: TGTGCCAGCAGCGGGACAGGGTCTGGAAACACCATATATTTT. Amino acids: CASSGTGSGNTIYF. The chain couples TRBV9 to TRBJ1-3, with 8 bases that match TRBD1. The CDR3 runs 14 residues. Germline CDR1 SGDLS, CDR2 YYNGEE. Trimming removed 3 bases from V and 1 base from J; junction bases left unmatched: 0.

This sequence joins TRBV19 and TRBJ1-2; 7 bases are shared with TRBD1. V dropped 6 bases and J dropped 4; count of bases not matched to a gene: 11. Germline V gene lookup returns CDR1 LNHDA and CDR2 SQIVND (reference sequence). This CDR3 comprises 15 residues. The CDR3 DNA is TGTGCCAGTAGGCGACAGGGCCCCCTCTTCTATGGCTACACCTTC. Translating it yields CASRRQGPLFYGYTF.

Only a few counts were recorded for this clone. V usage is TRBV5-1 and J usage is TRBJ2-2, with 8 bases aligning to TRBD2. The germline gives CDR1 SGHRS, CDR2 YFSETQ. The length of the CDR3 is 16 residues. J gave up 2 bases and V 0 bases, and 3 bases lay outside the gene matches. The CDR3 is CASSLGGGSNTGELFF. CDR3 in DNA: TGCGCCAGCAGCTTGGGCGGGGGGTCAAACACCGGGGAGCTGTTTTTT.

The genes are TRBV11-2 and TRBJ2-7; TRBD1 matches 9 bases. J lost 0 bases, V lost 4 bases, and 4 bases had no gene match. Germline V lookup: CDR1 SGHAT, CDR2 FQNNGV. The CDR3 is made up of 15 amino acids. The CDR3: CASSYRDRASYEQYF. The CDR3 DNA follows: TGTGCCAGCAGCTACCGGGACAGGGCCTCCTACGAGCAGTACTTC.